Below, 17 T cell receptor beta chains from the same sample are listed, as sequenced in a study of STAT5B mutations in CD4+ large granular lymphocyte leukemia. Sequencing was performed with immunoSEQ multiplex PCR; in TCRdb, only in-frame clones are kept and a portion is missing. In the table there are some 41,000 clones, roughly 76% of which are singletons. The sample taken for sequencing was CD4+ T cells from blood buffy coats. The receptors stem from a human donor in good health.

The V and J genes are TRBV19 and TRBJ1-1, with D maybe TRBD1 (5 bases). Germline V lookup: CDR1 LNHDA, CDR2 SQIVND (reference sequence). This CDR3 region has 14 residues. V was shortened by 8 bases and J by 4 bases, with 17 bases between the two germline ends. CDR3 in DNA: TGTGCCAGTGGGGGGGGAAGAGTAAGCACTGAAGCTTTCTTT. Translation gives CASGGGRVSTEAFF.

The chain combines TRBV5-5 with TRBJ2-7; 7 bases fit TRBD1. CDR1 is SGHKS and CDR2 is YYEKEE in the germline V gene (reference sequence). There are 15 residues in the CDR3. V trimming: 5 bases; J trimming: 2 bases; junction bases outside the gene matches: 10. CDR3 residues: CASRPASTGTYEQYF. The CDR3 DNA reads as TGTGCCAGCAGGCCAGCTTCGACAGGGACCTACGAGCAGTACTTC.

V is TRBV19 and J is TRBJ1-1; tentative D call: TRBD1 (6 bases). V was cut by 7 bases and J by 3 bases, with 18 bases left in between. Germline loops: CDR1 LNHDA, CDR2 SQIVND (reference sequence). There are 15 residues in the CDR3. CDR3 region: CASNNKYRDYTEAFF. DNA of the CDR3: TGTGCCAGTAACAACAAATACAGGGACTACACTGAAGCTTTCTTT. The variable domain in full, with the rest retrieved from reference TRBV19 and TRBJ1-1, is DGGITQSPKYLFRKEGQNVTLSCEQNLNHDAMYWYRQDPGQGLRLIYYSQIVNDFQKGDIAEGYSVSREKKESFPLTVTSAQKNPTAFYLCASNNKYRDYTEAFFGQGTRLTVV.

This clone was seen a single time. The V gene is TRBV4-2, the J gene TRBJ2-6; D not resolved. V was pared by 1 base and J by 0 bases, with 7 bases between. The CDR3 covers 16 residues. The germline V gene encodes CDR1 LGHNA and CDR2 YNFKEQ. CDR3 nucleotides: TGTGCCAGCAGCCAAGCACCGCTCTCTGGGGCCAACGTCCTGACTTTC. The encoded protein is CASSQAPLSGANVLTF.

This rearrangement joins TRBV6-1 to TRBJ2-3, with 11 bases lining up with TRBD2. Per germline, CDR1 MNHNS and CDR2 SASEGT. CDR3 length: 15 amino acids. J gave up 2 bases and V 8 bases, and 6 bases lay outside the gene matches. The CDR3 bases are TGTGCCAGCGGCGGGGGACTAGCGGCCACAGATACGCAGTATTTT. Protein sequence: CASGGGLAATDTQYF.

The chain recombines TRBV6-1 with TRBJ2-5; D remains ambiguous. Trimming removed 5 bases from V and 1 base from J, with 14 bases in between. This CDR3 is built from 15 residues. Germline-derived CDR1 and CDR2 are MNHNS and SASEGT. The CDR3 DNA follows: TGTGCCAGCAGTTCTCAGTGGATCTCCCAAGAGACCCAGTACTTC. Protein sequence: CASSSQWISQETQYF.

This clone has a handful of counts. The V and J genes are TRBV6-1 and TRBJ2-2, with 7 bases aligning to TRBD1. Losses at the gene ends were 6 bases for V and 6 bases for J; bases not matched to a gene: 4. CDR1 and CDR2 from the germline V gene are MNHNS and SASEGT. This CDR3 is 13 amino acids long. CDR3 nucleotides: TGTGCCAGCAGGGGACAGCAGGCCGGGGAGCTGTTTTTT. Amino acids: CASRGQQAGELFF.

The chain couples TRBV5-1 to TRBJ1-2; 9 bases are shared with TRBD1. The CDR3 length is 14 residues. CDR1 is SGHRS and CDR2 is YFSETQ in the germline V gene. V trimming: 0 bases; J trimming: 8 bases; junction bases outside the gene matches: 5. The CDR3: CASSLEDRGGGYTF. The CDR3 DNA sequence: TGCGCCAGCAGCTTGGAGGACAGGGGAGGAGGCTACACCTTC.

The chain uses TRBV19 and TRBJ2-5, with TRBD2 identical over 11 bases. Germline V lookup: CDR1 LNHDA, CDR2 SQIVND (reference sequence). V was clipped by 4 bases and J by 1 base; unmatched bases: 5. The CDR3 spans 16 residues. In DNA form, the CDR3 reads TGTGCCAGTAGTACTGGGGGGACTAGCGGCCAAGAGACCCAGTACTTC. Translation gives CASSTGGTSGQETQYF.

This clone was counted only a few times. CDR3 region: CASSSSGSGGRETQYF. The CDR3 DNA sequence: TGTGCCAGCAGCTCATCGGGGAGCGGGGGGCGGGAGACCCAGTACTTC. The chain couples TRBV9 to TRBJ2-5, with 9 nucleotides matching TRBD2. The germline CDR1 and CDR2 sequences are SGDLS and YYNGEE. The CDR3 runs 16 residues. V was clipped by 4 bases and J by 5 bases; unmatched bases: 12.

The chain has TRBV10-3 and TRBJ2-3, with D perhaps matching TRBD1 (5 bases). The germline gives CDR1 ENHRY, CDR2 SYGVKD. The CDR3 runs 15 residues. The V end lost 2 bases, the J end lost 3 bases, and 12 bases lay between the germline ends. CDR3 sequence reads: CAISEGLGQTDTQYF. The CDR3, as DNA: TGTGCCATCAGTGAGGGTCTGGGGCAGACAGATACGCAGTATTTT.

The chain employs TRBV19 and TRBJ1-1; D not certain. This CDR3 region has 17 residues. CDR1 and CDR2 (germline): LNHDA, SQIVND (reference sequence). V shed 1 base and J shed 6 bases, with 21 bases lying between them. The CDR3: CASSIVYGPSPWAEAFF. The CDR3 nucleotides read TGTGCCAGTAGTATAGTTTACGGGCCTTCCCCATGGGCTGAAGCTTTCTTT.

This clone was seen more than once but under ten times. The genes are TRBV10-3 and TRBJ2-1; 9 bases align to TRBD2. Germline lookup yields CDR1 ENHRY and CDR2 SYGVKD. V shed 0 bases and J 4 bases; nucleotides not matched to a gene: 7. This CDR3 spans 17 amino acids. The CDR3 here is CAISESVAGARYNEQFF. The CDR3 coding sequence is TGTGCCATCAGTGAGTCGGTAGCGGGGGCAAGGTACAATGAGCAGTTCTTC.

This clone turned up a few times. CDR3 in DNA: TGTGCCAGCAGCCCGATGACTAGCGGGAGGTACAATGAGCAGTTCTTC. This codes for CASSPMTSGRYNEQFF. This chain links TRBV5-6 with TRBJ2-1; 13 bases match TRBD2. The CDR3 has 16 amino acids. The trim removed 4 bases at V and 4 bases at J, leaving 5 bases unmatched. The V gene's germline CDR1 is SGHDT and CDR2 YYEEEE.

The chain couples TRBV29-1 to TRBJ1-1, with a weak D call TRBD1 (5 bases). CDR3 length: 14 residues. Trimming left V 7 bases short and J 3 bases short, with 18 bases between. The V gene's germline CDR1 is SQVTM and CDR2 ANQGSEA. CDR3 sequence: CSAAGIKRDTEAFF. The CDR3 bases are TGCAGCGCCGCAGGGATCAAGAGGGACACTGAAGCTTTCTTT.

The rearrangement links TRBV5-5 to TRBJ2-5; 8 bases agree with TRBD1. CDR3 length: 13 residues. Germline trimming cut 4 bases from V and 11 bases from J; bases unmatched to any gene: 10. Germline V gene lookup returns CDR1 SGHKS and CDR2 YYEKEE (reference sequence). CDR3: CASSRTGFREQYF. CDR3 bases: TGTGCCAGCAGCCGGACAGGGTTTAGGGAGCAGTACTTC.

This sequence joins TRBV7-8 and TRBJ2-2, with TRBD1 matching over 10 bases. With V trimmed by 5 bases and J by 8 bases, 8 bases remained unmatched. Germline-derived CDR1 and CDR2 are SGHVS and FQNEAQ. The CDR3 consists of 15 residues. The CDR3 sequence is CASSLGQGQGGELFF. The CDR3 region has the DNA TGTGCCAGCAGCCTTGGACAGGGACAGGGGGGGGAGCTGTTTTTT.